This T cell receptor beta chain emerged from a study of cytomegalovirus exposure and HLA in healthy donors. Germline V lookup: CDR1 MNHNS, CDR2 SASEGT. The length of the CDR3 is 14 residues. Trimming removed 3 bases from V and 7 bases from J; junction bases left unmatched: 6. With regard to this clone: What it recognizes is unknown.

With 60 Vbeta and 13 Jbeta primers, the PCR was carried out. TCRdb keeps only in-frame clones here, not all; method: immunoSEQ multiplex PCR. The repertoire holds approximately 100,000 clones, with more than 75% as singletons. Broader study findings: For cytomegalovirus status, the classifier reportedly gave diagnoses with high specificity and sensitivity. The authors confirmed in vitro that a few CMV-associated chains were specific for CMV antigens.

This TCR was recovered from a woman aged 45 to 65 in good health and CMV-seropositive. This chain joins TRBV6-1 and TRBJ1-2, with 9 bases fitting TRBD1. Input material: PBMCs. The CDR3 loop is CASSDGQGYGGYTF. Written as DNA, the CDR3 is TGTGCCAGCAGTGATGGACAGGGGTATGGTGGCTACACCTTC.